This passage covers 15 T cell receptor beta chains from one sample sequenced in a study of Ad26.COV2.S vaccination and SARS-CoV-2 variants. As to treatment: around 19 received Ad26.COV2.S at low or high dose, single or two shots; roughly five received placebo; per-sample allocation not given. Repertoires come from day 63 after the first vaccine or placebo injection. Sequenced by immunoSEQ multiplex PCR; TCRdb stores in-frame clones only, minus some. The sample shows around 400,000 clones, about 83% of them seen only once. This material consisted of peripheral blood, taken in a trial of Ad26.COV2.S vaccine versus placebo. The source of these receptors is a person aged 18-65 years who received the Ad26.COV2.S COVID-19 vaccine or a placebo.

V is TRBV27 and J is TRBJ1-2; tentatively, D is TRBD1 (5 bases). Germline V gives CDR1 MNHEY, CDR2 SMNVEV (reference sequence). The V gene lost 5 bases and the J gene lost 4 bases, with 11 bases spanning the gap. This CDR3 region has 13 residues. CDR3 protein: CASSPPGRYGYTF. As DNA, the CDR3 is TGTGCCAGCAGTCCACCGGGACGCTATGGCTACACCTTC.

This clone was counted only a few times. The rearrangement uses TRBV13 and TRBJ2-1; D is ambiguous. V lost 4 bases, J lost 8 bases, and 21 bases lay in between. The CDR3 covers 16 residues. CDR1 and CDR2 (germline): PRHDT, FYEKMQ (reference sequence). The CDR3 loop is CASSSQGQYFLDEQFF. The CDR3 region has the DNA TGTGCCAGCAGCTCCCAAGGGCAGTACTTCCTCGATGAGCAGTTCTTC.

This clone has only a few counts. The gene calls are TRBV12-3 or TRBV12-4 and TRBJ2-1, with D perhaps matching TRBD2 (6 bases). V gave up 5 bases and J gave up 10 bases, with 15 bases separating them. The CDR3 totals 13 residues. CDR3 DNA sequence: TGTGCCAGCAGTCCCCGGCCGGGGAGGGAGCAGTTCTTC. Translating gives CASSPRPGREQFF.

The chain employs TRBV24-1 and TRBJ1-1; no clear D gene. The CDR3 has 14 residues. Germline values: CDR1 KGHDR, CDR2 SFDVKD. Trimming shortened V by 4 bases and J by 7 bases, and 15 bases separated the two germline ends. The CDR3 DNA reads TGTGCCACCAGTGACGCTTATCCGGGAAATGAAGCTTTCTTT. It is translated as CATSDAYPGNEAFF.

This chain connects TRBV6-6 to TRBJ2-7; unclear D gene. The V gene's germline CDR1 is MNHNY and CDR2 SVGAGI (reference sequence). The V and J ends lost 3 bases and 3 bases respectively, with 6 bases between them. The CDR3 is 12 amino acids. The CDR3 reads CASSYNSYEQYF. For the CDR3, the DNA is TGTGCCAGCAGTTATAACAGCTACGAGCAGTACTTC.

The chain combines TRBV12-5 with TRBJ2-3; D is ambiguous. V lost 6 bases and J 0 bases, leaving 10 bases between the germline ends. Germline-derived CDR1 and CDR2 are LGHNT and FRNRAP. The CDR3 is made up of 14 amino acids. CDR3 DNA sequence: TGTGCTAGTGGGCTTGACGGCAGCACAGATACGCAGTATTTT. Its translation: CASGLDGSTDTQYF.

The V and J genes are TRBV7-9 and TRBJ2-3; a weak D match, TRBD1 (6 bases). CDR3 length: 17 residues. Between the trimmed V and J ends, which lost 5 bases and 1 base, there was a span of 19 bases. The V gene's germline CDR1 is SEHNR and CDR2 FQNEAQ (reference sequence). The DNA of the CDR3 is TGTGCCAGCAGCCCCCGGACAGTCGATGTCGGCACAGATACGCAGTATTTT. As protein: CASSPRTVDVGTDTQYF.

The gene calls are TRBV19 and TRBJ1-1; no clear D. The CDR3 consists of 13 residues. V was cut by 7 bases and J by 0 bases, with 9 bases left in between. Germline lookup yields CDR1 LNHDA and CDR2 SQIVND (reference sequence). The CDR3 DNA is TGTGCCAGTATCGCCAGACTGAACACTGAAGCTTTCTTT. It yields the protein CASIARLNTEAFF.

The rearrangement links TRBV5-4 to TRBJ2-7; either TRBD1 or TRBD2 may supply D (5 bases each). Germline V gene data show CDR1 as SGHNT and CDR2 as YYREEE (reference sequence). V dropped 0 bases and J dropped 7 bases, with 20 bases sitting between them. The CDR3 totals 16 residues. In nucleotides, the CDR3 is TGTGCCAGCAGCTTGGCCCCCTTCCTAGGGACGCGAGAGCAGTACTTC. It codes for CASSLAPFLGTREQYF.

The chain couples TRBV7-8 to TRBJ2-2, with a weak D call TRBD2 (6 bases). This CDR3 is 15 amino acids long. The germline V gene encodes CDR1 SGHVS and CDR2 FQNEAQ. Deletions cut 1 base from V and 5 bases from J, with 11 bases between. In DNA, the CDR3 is TGTGCCAGCAGCTTAGTGGGGGGAGTGACCGGGGAGCTGTTTTTT. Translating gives CASSLVGGVTGELFF.

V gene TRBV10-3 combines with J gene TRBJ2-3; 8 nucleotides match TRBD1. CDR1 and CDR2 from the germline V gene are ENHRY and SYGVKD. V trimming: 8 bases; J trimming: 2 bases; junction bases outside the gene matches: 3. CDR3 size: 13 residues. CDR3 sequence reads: CAIGTGNTDTQYF. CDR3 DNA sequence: TGTGCCATCGGGACAGGAAACACAGATACGCAGTATTTT.

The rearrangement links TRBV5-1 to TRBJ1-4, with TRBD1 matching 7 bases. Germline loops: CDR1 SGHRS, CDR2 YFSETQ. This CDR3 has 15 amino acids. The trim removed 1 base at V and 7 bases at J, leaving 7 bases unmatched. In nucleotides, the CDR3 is TGCGCCAGCAGCTTGCTTGAAGGGGGCGGTGAAAAACTGTTTTTT. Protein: CASSLLEGGGEKLFF. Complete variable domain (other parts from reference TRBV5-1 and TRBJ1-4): KAGVTQTPRYLIKTRGQQVTLSCSPISGHRSVSWYQQTPGQGLQFLFEYFSETQRNKGNFPGRFSGRQFSNSRSEMNVSTLELGDSALYLCASSLLEGGGEKLFFGSGTQLSVL.

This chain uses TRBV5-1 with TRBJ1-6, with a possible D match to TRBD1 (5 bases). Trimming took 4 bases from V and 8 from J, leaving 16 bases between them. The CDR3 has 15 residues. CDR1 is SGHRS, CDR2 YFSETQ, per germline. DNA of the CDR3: TGCGCCAGCAGCCCGGGACTGGGATTTGATTCACCCCTCCACTTT. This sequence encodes CASSPGLGFDSPLHF. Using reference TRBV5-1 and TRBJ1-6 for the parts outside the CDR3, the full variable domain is KAGVTQTPRYLIKTRGQQVTLSCSPISGHRSVSWYQQTPGQGLQFLFEYFSETQRNKGNFPGRFSGRQFSNSRSEMNVSTLELGDSALYLCASSPGLGFDSPLHFGNGTRLTVT.

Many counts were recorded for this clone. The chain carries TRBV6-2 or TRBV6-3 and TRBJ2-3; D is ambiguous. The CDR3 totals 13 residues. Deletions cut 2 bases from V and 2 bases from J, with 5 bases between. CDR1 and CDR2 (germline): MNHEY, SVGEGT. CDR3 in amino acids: CASSYGYTDTQYF. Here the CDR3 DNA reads TGTGCCAGCAGTTACGGTTACACAGATACGCAGTATTTT.

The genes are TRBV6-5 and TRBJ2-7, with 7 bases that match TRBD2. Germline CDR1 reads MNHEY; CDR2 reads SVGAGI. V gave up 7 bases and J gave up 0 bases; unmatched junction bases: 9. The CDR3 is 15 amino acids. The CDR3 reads CASKEGGSSSYEQYF. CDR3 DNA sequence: TGTGCCAGCAAAGAGGGAGGGTCCAGCTCCTACGAGCAGTACTTC.